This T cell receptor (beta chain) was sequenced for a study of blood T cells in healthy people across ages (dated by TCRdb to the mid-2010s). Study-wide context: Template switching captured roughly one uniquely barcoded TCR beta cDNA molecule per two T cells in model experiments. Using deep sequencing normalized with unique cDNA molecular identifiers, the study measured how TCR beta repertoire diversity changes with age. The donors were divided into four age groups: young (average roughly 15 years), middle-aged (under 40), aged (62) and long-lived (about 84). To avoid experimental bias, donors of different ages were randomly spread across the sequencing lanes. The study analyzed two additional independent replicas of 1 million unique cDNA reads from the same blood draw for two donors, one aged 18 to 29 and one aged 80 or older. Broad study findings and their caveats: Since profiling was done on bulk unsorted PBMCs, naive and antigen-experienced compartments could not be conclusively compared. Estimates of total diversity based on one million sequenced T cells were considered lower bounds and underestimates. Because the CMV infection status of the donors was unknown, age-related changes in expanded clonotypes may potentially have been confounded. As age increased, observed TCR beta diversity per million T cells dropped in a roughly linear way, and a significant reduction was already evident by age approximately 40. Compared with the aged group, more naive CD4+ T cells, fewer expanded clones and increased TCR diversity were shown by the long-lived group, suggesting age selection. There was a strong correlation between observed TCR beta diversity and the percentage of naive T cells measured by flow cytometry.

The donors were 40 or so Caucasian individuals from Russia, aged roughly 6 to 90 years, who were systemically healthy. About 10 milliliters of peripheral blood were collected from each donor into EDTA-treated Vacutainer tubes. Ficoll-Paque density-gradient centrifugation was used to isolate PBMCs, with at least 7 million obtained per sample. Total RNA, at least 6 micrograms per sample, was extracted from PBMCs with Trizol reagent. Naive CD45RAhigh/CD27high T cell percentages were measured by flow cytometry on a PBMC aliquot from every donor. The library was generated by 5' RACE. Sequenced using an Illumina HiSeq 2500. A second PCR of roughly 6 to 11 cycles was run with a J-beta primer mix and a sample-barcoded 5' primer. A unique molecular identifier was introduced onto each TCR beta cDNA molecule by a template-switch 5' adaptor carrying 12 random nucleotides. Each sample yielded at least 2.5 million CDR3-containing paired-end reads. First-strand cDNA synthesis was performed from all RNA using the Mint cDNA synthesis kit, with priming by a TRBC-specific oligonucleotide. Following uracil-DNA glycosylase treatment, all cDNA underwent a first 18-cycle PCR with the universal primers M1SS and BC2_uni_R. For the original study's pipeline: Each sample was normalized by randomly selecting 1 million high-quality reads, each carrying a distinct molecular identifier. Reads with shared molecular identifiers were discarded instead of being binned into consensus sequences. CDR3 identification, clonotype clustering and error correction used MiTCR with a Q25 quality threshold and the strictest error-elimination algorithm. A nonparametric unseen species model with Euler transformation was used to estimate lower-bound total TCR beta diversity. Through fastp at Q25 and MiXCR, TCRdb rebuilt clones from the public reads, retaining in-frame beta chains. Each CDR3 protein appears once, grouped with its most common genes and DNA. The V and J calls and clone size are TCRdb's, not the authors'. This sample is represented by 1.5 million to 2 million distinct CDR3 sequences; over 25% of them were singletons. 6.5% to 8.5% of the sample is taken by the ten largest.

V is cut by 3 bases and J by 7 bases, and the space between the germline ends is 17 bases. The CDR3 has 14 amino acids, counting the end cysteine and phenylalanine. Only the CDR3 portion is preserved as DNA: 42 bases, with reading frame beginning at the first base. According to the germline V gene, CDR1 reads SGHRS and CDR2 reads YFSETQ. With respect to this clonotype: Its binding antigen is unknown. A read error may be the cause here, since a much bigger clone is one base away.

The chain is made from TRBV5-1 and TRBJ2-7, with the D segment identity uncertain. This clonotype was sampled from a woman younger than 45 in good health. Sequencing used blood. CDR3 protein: CASSSAVAMWEQYF. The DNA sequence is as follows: TGCGCCAGCAGCTCGGCAGTTGCGATGTGGGAGCAGTACTTC.